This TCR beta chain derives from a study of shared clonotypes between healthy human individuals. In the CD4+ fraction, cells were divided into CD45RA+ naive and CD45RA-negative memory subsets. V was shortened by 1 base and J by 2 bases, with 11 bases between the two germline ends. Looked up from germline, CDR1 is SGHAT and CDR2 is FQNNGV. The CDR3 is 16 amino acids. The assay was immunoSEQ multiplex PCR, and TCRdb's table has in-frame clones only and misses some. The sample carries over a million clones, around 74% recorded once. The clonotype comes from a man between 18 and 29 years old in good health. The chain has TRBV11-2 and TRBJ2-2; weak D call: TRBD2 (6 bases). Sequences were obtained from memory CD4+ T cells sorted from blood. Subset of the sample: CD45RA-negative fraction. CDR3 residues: CASSLVRGANTGELFF. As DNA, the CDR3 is TGTGCCAGCAGCTTAGTCCGCGGGGCTAACACCGGGGAGCTGTTTTTT.